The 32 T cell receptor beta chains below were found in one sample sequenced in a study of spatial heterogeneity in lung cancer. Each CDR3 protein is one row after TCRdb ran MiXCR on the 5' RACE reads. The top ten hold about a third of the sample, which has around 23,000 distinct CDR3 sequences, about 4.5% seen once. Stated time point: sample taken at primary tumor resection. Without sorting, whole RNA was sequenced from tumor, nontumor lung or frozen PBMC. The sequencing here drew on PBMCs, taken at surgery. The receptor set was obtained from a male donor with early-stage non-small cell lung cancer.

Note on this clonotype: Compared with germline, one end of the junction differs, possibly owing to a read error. Written as DNA, the CDR3 is TGTGCCAGCAGCTTATTGGGGACATCGAACACCGGGGAGCCGTTTTTT. As protein: CASSLLGTSNTGEPFF. The chain couples TRBV7-3 to TRBJ2-2, with a tentative D call TRBD1 (6 bases). The germline gives CDR1 SGHTA, CDR2 FQGTGA. The CDR3 contains 16 residues.

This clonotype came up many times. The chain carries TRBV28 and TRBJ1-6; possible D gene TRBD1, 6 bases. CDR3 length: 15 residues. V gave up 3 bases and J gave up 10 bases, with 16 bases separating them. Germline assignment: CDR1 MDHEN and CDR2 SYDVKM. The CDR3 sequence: CASSFRTGAQSPLHF. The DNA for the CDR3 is TGTGCCAGCAGTTTTCGAACGGGGGCACAATCACCCCTCCACTTT.

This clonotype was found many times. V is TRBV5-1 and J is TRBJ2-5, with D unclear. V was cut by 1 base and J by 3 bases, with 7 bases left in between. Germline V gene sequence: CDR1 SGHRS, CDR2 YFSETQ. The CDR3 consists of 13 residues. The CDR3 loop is CASSLNQKETQYF. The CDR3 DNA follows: TGCGCCAGCAGCTTGAATCAGAAAGAGACCCAGTACTTC.

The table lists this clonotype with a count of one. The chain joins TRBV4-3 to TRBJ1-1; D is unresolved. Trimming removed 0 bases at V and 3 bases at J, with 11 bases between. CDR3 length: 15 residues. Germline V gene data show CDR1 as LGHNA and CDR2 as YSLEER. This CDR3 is CASSQDRAGYTEAFF. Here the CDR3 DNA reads TGCGCCAGCAGCCAAGATAGGGCAGGTTACACTGAAGCTTTCTTT.

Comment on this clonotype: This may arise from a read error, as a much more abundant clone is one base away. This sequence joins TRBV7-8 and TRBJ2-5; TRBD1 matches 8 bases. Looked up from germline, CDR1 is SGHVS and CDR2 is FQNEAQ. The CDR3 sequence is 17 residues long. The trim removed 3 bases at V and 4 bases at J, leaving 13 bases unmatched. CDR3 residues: CASSLCRGRTRGETQYF. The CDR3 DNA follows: TGTGCCAGCAGCTTGTGCAGGGGGCGAACGAGGGGAGAGACCCAGTACTTC.

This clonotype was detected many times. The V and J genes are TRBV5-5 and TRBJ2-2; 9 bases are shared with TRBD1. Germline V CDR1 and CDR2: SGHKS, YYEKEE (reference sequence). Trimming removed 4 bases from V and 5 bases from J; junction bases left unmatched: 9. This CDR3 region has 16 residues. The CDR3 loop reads CASSPPGQGTTGELFF. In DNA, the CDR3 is TGTGCCAGCAGCCCTCCGGGACAGGGTACGACCGGGGAGCTGTTTTTT.

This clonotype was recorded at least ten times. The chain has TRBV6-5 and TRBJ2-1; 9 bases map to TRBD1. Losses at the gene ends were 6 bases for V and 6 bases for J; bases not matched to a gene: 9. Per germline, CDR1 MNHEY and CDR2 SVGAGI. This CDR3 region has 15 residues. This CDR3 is CASRRPGQGGNEQFF. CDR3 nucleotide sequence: TGTGCCAGCAGACGACCGGGACAGGGAGGCAATGAGCAGTTCTTC.

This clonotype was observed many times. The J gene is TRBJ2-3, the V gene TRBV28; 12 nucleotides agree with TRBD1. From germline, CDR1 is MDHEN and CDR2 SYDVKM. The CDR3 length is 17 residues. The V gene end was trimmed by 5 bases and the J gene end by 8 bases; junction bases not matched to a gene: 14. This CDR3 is CASSPLAPGQGAVTQYF. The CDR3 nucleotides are TGTGCCAGCAGTCCATTGGCCCCGGGACAGGGGGCGGTTACGCAGTATTTT.

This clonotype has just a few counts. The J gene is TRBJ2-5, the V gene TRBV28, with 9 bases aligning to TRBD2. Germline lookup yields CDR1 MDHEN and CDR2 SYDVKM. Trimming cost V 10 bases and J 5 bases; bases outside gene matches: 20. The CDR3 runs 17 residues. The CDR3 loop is CATIGRRGGQIAETQYF. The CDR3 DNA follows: TGTGCCACCATTGGGAGGCGGGGGGGCCAGATAGCGGAGACCCAGTACTTC. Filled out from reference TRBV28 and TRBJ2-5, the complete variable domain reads DVKVTQSSRYLVKRTGEKVFLECVQDMDHENMFWYRQDPGLGLRLIYFSYDVKMKEKGDIPEGYSVSREKKERFSLILESASTNQTSMYLCATIGRRGGQIAETQYFGPGTRLLVL.

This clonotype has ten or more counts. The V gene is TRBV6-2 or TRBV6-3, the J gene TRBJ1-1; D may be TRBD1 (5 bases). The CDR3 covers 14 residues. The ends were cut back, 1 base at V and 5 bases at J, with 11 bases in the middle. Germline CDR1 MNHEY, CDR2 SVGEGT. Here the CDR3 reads CASSYWGKGTEAFF. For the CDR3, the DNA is TGTGCCAGCAGTTACTGGGGGAAGGGAACTGAAGCTTTCTTT.

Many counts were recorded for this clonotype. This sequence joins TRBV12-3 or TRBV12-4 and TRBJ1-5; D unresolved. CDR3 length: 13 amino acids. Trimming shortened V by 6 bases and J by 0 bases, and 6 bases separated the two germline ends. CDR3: CASSRGSNQPQHF. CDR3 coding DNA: TGTGCCAGCAGCCGGGGTAGCAATCAGCCCCAGCATTTT.

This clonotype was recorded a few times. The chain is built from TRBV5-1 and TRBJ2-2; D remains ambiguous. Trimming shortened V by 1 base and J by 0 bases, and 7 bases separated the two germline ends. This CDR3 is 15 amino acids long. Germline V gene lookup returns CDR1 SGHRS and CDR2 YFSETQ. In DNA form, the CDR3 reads TGCGCCAGCAGCTTGTCCCCTACGAACACCGGGGAGCTGTTTTTT. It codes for CASSLSPTNTGELFF.

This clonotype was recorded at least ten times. The CDR3 spells CASSFQWGTEAFF. CDR3 coding DNA: TGTGCCAGCAGCTTTCAGTGGGGCACTGAAGCTTTCTTT. The V call is TRBV7-2, the J call TRBJ1-1; D not certain. V was trimmed by 3 bases and J by 4 bases, leaving 9 bases between them. This CDR3 spans 13 amino acids. From germline, CDR1 is SGHTA and CDR2 FQGNSA.

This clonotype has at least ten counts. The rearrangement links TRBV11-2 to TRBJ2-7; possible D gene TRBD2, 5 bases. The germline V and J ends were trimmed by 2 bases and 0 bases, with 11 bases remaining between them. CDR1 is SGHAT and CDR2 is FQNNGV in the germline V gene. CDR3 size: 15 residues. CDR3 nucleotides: TGTGCCAGCAGCTTATTAAGGACTGTCTCCTACGAGCAGTACTTC. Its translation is CASSLLRTVSYEQYF.

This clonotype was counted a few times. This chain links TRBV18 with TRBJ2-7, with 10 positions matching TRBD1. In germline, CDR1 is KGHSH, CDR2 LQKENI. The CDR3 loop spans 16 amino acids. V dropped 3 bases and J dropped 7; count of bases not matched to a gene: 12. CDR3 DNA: TGTGCCAGCTCACCCAGGGAGACAGGGGGCGCAGGAGAGCAGTACTTC. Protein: CASSPRETGGAGEQYF.

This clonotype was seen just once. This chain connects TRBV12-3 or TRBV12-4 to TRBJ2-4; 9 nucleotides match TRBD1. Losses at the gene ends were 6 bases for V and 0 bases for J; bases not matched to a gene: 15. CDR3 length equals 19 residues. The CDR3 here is CASSWAGTGRTLAKNIQYF. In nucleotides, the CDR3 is TGTGCCAGCAGCTGGGCCGGGACAGGGAGGACTCTAGCCAAAAACATTCAGTACTTC.

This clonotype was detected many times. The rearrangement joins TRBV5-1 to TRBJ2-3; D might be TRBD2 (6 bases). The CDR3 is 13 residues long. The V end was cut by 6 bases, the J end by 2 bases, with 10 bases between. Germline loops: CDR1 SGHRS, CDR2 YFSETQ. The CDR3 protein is CASNGGATDTQYF. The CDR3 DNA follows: TGCGCCAGCAATGGCGGGGCCACAGATACGCAGTATTTT.

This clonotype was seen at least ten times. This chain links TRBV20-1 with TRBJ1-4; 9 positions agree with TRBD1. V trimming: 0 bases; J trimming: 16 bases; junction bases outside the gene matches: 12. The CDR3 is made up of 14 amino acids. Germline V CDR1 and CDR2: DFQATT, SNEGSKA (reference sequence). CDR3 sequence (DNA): TGCAGTGCTAGAGAGGGACAGGGCGGCACTACGTCGTTTTTT. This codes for CSAREGQGGTTSFF.

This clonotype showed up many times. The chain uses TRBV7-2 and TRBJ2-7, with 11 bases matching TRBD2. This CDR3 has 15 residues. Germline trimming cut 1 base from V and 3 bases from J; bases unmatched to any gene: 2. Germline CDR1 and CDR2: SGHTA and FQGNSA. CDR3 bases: TGTGCCAGCAGCTTAGGTAGCGGGAGGGGCTACGAGCAGTACTTC. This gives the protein CASSLGSGRGYEQYF.

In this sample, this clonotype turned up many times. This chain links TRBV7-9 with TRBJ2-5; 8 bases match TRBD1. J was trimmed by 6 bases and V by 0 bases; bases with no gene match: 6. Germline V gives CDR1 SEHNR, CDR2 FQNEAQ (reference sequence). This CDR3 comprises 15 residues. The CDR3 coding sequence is TGTGCCAGCAGCTTAGCCTCAGGGGGCATGAAGACCCAGTACTTC. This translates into CASSLASGGMKTQYF.

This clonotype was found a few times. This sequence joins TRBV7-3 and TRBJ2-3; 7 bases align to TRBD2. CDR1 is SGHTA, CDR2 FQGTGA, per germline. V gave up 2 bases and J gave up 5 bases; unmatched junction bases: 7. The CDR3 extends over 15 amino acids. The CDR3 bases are TGTGCCAGCAGCTTACGTGGGCGGGAGCTAGATACGCAGTATTTT. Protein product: CASSLRGRELDTQYF. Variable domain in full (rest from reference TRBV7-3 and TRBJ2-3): GAGVSQTPSNKVTEKGKYVELRCDPISGHTALYWYRQSLGQGPEFLIYFQGTGAADDSGLPNDRFFAVRPEGSVSTLKIQRTERGDSAVYLCASSLRGRELDTQYFGPGTRLTVL.

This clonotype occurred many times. CDR3 nucleotide sequence: TGTGCCATCCTAATTGGGACACTATACGAGCAGTACTTC. Its translation is CAILIGTLYEQYF. The chain carries TRBV10-3 and TRBJ2-7, with D possibly being TRBD1 (6 bases). Per the germline V gene, CDR1 is ENHRY and CDR2 is SYGVKD. V was clipped by 8 bases and J by 4 bases, with 15 bases between them. The CDR3 contains 13 residues.

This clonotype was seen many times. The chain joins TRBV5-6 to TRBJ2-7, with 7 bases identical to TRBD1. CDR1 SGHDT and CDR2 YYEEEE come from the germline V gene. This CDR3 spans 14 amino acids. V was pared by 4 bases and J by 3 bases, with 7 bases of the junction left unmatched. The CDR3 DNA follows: TGTGCCAGCAGCCGCCGGGACAGCATCTACGAGCAGTACTTC. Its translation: CASSRRDSIYEQYF.

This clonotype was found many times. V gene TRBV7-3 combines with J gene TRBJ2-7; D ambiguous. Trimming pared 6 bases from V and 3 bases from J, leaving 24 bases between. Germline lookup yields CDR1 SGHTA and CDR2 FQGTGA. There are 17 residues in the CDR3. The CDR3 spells CASRKVYGPQQNYEQYF. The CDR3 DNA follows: TGTGCCAGCAGAAAAGTCTACGGGCCCCAACAAAACTACGAGCAGTACTTC.

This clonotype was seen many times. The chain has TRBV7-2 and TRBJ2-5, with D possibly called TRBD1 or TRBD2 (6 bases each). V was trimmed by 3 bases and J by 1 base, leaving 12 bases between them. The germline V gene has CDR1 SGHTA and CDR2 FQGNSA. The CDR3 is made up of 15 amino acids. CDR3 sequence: CASSFQGGTQETQYF. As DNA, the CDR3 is TGTGCCAGCAGCTTTCAAGGGGGGACCCAAGAGACCCAGTACTTC.

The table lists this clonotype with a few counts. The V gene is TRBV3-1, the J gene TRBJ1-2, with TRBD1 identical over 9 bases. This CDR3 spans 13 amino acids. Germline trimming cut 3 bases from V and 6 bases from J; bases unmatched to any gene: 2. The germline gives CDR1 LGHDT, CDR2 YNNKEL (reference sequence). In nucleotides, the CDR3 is TGTGCCAGCAGCCACGGGACAGGGAATGGCTACACCTTC. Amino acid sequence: CASSHGTGNGYTF.

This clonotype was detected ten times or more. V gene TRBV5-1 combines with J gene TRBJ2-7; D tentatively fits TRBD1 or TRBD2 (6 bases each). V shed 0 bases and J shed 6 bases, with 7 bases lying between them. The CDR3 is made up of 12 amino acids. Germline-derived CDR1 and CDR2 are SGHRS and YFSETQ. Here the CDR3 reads CASSLEGGEQYF. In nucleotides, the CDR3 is TGCGCCAGCAGCTTGGAGGGGGGCGAGCAGTACTTC.

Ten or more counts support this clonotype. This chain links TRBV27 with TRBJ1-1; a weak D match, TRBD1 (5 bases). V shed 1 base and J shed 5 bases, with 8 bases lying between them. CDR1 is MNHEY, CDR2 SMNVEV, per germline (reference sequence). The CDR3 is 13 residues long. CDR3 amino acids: CASSLFRGTEAFF. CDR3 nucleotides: TGTGCCAGCAGTTTATTTCGGGGGACTGAAGCTTTCTTT.

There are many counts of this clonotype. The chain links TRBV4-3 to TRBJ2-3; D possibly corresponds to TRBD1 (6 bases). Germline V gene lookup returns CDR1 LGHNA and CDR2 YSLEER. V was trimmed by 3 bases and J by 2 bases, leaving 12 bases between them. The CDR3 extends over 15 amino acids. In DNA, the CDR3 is TGCGCCAGCAGCCAGGACAGAGATCCCACAGATACGCAGTATTTT. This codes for CASSQDRDPTDTQYF.

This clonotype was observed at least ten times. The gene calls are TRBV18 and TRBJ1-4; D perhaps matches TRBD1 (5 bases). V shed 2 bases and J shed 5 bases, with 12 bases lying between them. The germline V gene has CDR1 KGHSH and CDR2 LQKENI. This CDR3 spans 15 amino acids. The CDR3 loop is CASSPGGLTNEKLFF. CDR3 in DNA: TGTGCCAGCTCACCAGGGGGTCTAACCAATGAAAAACTGTTTTTT.

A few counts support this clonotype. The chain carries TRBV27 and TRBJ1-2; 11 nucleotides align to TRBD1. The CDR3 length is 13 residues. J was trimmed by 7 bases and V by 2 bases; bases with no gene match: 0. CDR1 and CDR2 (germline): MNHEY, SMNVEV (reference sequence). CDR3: CASSLGTGGGYTF. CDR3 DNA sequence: TGTGCCAGCAGTTTAGGGACAGGGGGTGGCTACACCTTC.

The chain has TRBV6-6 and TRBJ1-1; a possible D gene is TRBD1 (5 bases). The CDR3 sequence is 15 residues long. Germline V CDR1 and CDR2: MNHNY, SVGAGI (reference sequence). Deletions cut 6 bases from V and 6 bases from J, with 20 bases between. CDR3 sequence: CASRQDIIGIAEAFF. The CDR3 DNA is TGTGCCAGCAGACAGGATATTATTGGGATAGCTGAAGCTTTCTTT.